A single sample is the source of the 20 T cell receptor beta chains below, sequenced in a study of blood T cells in healthy people across ages. For the second PCR, which ran for roughly 6 to 12 cycles, a sample-barcoded 5' primer and a J-beta primer mix were used. TCRdb redid the calling of the 5' RACE reads with MiXCR, one entry per CDR3 protein. The data hold 1.5 million to 2 million distinct CDR3 sequences, with approximately 50% observed a single time. Sequencing was carried out using blood. These TCRs come from a woman in her 40s in good health.

The chain carries TRBV3-1 and TRBJ2-1; 12 nucleotides align to TRBD2. Per germline, CDR1 LGHDT and CDR2 YNNKEL (reference sequence). The trim removed 1 base at V and 2 bases at J, leaving 9 bases unmatched. This CDR3 spans 19 amino acids. The CDR3 coding sequence is TGTGCCAGCAGCCAAGGGGCTAGCGGGGGGGCCAACCCCTACAATGAGCAGTTCTTC. It translates to CASSQGASGGANPYNEQFF.

The chain couples TRBV6-2 or TRBV6-3 to TRBJ2-1, with 9 bases that match TRBD2. Trimming took 2 bases from V and 7 from J; bases not matched to a gene: 12. The germline V gene has CDR1 MNHEY and CDR2 SVGEGT. This CDR3 region has 17 residues. In DNA, the CDR3 is TGTGCCAGCAGTTACCCTTCGACTAGCGGAGGGCGTAATGAGCAGTTCTTC. Translated: CASSYPSTSGGRNEQFF.

This clonotype was observed a few times. V and J are TRBV20-1 and TRBJ1-2; TRBD1 agrees at 7 bases. The CDR3 is made up of 12 amino acids. The germline V gene encodes CDR1 DFQATT and CDR2 SNEGSKA (reference sequence). Trimming at V came to 7 bases and at J to 4 bases, leaving 6 bases not matched to a gene. The CDR3, as DNA: TGCAGTGGGCAGGCAGGGGGCTATGGCTACACCTTC. It is translated as CSGQAGGYGYTF.

This clonotype has only a few counts. The rearrangement joins TRBV12-3 or TRBV12-4 to TRBJ2-7; no reliable D call. The CDR3 spans 16 residues. Trimming pared 5 bases from V and 0 bases from J, leaving 17 bases between. CDR3 nucleotide sequence: TGTGCCAGCAGTGGCAGTCAGGCTCCGAGCTCCTACGAGCAGTACTTC. It translates to CASSGSQAPSSYEQYF.

This clonotype has only a few counts. The gene calls are TRBV10-3 and TRBJ2-5, with 12 bases matching TRBD2. The CDR3 length is 16 residues. Per germline, CDR1 ENHRY and CDR2 SYGVKD. The V segment lost 6 bases and the J segment 1 base; nucleotides outside the gene matches: 6. The CDR3 is CAIRPRLAGAQETQYF. Here the CDR3 DNA reads TGTGCCATCAGACCGCGACTAGCGGGGGCCCAAGAGACCCAGTACTTC.

V gene TRBV2 combines with J gene TRBJ2-7, with 12 bases fitting TRBD2. CDR3 length: 18 residues. Germline V CDR1 and CDR2: SNHLY, FYNNEI. V gave up 4 bases and J gave up 3 bases; unmatched junction bases: 13. The CDR3, as DNA: TGTGCCAGCAGTGGAGAGAAAAAACTAGCGGGGGGAAACTACGAGCAGTACTTC. Translation: CASSGEKKLAGGNYEQYF. Based on the CDR3 plus reference TRBV2 and TRBJ2-7, the full variable domain is EPEVTQTPSHQVTQMGQEVILRCVPISNHLYFYWYRQILGQKVEFLVSFYNNEISEKSEIFDDQFSVERPDGSNFTLKIRSTKLEDSAMYFCASSGEKKLAGGNYEQYFGPGTRLTVT.

The table lists this clonotype with a few counts. The chain links TRBV18 to TRBJ2-7; 9 nucleotides agree with TRBD1. The CDR3 is made up of 14 amino acids. Trimming took 2 bases from V and 5 from J; bases not matched to a gene: 4. Germline CDR1 KGHSH, CDR2 LQKENI. CDR3: CASSPEGQGDEQYF. CDR3 bases: TGTGCCAGCTCACCAGAGGGACAGGGTGACGAGCAGTACTTC. Looking up the rest from reference TRBV18 and TRBJ2-7 gives the full variable domain: NAGVMQNPRHLVRRRGQEARLRCSPMKGHSHVYWYRQLPEEGLKFMVYLQKENIIDESGMPKERFSAEFPKEGPSILRIQQVVRGDSAAYFCASSPEGQGDEQYFGPGTRLTVT.

The chain uses TRBV4-1 and TRBJ1-4; D call uncertain. In germline, CDR1 is MGHRA, CDR2 YSYEKL. The CDR3 length is 14 residues. Trimming stripped 5 bases from V and 8 bases from J, with 15 bases between. CDR3 nucleotides: TGCGCCAGCAGCATGGGGTACGGACGGGAAAAACTGTTTTTT. It specifies CASSMGYGREKLFF.

V and J are TRBV10-3 and TRBJ2-7, with TRBD1 matching over 8 bases. This CDR3 is built from 15 residues. CDR1 and CDR2 (germline): ENHRY, SYGVKD. V gave up 8 bases and J gave up 2 bases; unmatched junction bases: 11. For the CDR3, the DNA is TGTGCCATCGGAGGTCCCGGACAGGGAACCTACGAGCAGTACTTC. Its protein product is CAIGGPGQGTYEQYF.

The chain recombines TRBV5-1 with TRBJ2-3; D remains unclear. CDR1 and CDR2 from the germline V gene are SGHRS and YFSETQ. Deletions cut 1 base from V and 3 bases from J, with 9 bases between. CDR3 length: 14 amino acids. Here the CDR3 reads CASSLIQLTDTQYF. The CDR3 DNA follows: TGCGCCAGCAGCTTGATTCAGCTTACAGATACGCAGTATTTT.

This clonotype turned up a few times. CDR3 amino acids: CASSLAGTGGGYTF. The CDR3 DNA follows: TGTGCCAGCAGTTTAGCGGGGACAGGTGGTGGCTACACCTTC. V gene TRBV27 combines with J gene TRBJ1-2, with 8 bases fitting TRBD1. Germline V gene lookup returns CDR1 MNHEY and CDR2 SMNVEV (reference sequence). The ends lost 2 bases at V and 7 bases at J; junction bases unmatched: 6. CDR3 length: 14 residues.

This clonotype was counted only a few times. This chain joins TRBV29-1 and TRBJ2-3; 15 bases fit TRBD2. The germline gives CDR1 SQVTM, CDR2 ANQGSEA. The ends lost 1 base at V and 5 bases at J; junction bases unmatched: 4. The length of the CDR3 is 16 residues. The CDR3 spells CSVEAGLAGGGDTQYF. For the CDR3, the DNA is TGCAGCGTTGAAGCGGGACTAGCGGGGGGTGGAGATACGCAGTATTTT.

Details on this clonotype: One end of the junction does not line up with germline, which may come from a read error. CDR3 in amino acids: CASSRRGQPNYGHTF. CDR3 in DNA: TGTGCCAGCAGCAGGCGGGGACAGCCTAACTATGGCCACACCTTC. This rearrangement joins TRBV13 to TRBJ1-2, with 7 bases aligning to TRBD1. This CDR3 spans 15 amino acids. Germline V CDR1 and CDR2: PRHDT, FYEKMQ (reference sequence).

This rearrangement joins TRBV4-3 to TRBJ2-3; perhaps TRBD2 as D (6 bases). CDR1 and CDR2 from the germline V gene are LGHNA and YSLEER. This CDR3 comprises 16 residues. Trimming took off 4 bases at V and 0 bases at J, with 14 bases between the two ends. CDR3 bases: TGCGCCAGCAGCCTCAGCCTAGCGAAAAGCACAGATACGCAGTATTTT. Translation gives CASSLSLAKSTDTQYF.

In this sample, this clonotype turned up many times. V and J are TRBV4-1 and TRBJ2-7, with 11 bases aligning to TRBD1. Trimming removed 2 bases from V and 3 bases from J; junction bases left unmatched: 3. The CDR3 has 15 amino acids. Per germline, CDR1 MGHRA and CDR2 YSYEKL. CDR3 loop: CASSQKDRGHYEQYF. The CDR3 DNA sequence: TGCGCCAGCAGCCAAAAGGACAGGGGGCACTACGAGCAGTACTTC.

This clonotype was seen once. The chain has TRBV20-1 and TRBJ2-4; D may be TRBD1 (6 bases). The last part of the DNA fits TRBJ2-5 better; the J call may be wrong. The CDR3 spans 12 residues. Per the germline V gene, CDR1 is DFQATT and CDR2 is SNEGSKA (reference sequence). The CDR3 region is CSADGQLETQYF. For the CDR3, the DNA is TGCAGTGCTGACGGACAGCTAGAGACCCAGTACTTC.

The chain recombines TRBV7-2 with TRBJ2-3, with D uncertain. Germline V lookup: CDR1 SGHTA, CDR2 FQGNSA. This CDR3 contains 17 residues. The V end lost 5 bases, the J end lost 4 bases, and 22 bases lay between the germline ends. The CDR3 loop reads CASSPSPKSLSPDTQYF. As DNA, the CDR3 is TGTGCCAGCAGCCCGTCCCCCAAGTCTTTGTCCCCAGATACGCAGTATTTT.

The gene calls are TRBV4-2 and TRBJ1-4; maybe TRBD1 (6 bases). Germline CDR1 and CDR2: LGHNA and YNFKEQ. The length of the CDR3 is 15 residues. Trimming took off 2 bases at V and 3 bases at J, with 10 bases between the two ends. The CDR3 DNA reads TGTGCCAGCAGCCAAACAGGGTTAGCTAATGAAAAACTGTTTTTT. Protein: CASSQTGLANEKLFF.

The rearrangement uses TRBV20-1 and TRBJ2-1, with TRBD2 matching 7 bases. Germline V gene lookup returns CDR1 DFQATT and CDR2 SNEGSKA (reference sequence). CDR3 length: 12 amino acids. With 6 bases clipped from V and 10 bases from J, the junction kept 9 bases outside the gene matches. The CDR3 sequence: CSATGLPREQFF. CDR3 nucleotides: TGCAGTGCCACGGGACTACCCCGAGAGCAGTTCTTC.

The rearrangement links TRBV7-2 to TRBJ1-5; 10 positions match TRBD1. The CDR3 runs to 17 residues. Germline V gene lookup returns CDR1 SGHTA and CDR2 FQGNSA. J was trimmed by 1 base and V by 5 bases; bases with no gene match: 8. CDR3 residues: CASSIHRDRGSNQPQHF. CDR3 bases: TGTGCCAGCAGCATACACCGGGACAGGGGAAGCAATCAGCCCCAGCATTTT. The complete variable domain, with remaining parts taken from reference TRBV7-2 and TRBJ1-5, reads GAGVSQSPSNKVTEKGKDVELRCDPISGHTALYWYRQSLGQGLEFLIYFQGNSAPDKSGLPSDRFSAERTGGSVSTLTIQRTQQEDSAVYLCASSIHRDRGSNQPQHFGDGTRLSIL.